The clone carrying this TCR beta chain was seen a few times. Its antigen remains unidentified. Since a much larger clone is just one base distant, this may be a read error. This entry comes from a study of post-analysis software for immune sequencing data. About the research overall: Relapsing-remitting, secondary progressive and progressive-relapsing forms of multiple sclerosis all featured among disease courses. Overall study findings and caveats: There was significantly lower normalized Chao1 diversity in multiple sclerosis patients than in controls. F measure clustering grouped samples strongly by preparation batch. When patients were compared with controls, about five TRBV segments were more frequent, TRBV5-6, TRBV5-1 and TRBV20-1 among them.

TCR beta libraries were prepared from cDNA with unique molecular identifiers. Input amounts of about 0.85 to 10 million T cells were used. These gave about 500,000 cDNA molecules, so each molecule approximated one T cell. One entry per CDR3 protein, called by TCRdb with MiXCR from the PCR reads. The repertoire holds about 430,000 distinct CDR3 sequences, with 39% as singletons. The CDR3 loop spans 14 amino acids. Germline V gene data show CDR1 as SQVTM and CDR2 as ANQGSEA. This sequence joins TRBV29-1 and TRBJ2-1, with no clear D. The DNA matches TRBJ2-7 better at its end, which makes the J call doubtful. Sequencing input: blood. This clonotype was obtained from a girl aged 2 to 9 with multiple sclerosis. The CDR3 region has the DNA TGCAGCGTCGCTGGGTTTACGGGTTACAATGAGCAGTACTTC. Translating it yields CSVAGFTGYNEQYF.